Listed here are 32 T cell receptor beta chains from one sample, sequenced in a study of T cell responses to AZD1222 COVID-19 vaccine (dated by TCRdb to about 2021). What the time point label conveys for this sample: about 28 days (+/-7) after the second vaccine dose. Library construction relied on the immunoSEQ multiplex PCR assay. Held by TCRdb, this immuneACCESS table contains in-frame sequences only and omits some clones. Under half of the omission traces to an unresolved V gene where checked; the cause of the rest is unknown. Recorded for this sample are about 140,000 clones; roughly 90% of them occurred a single time. The ten biggest clones cover more than 0.9% of the sample. The specimen was peripheral blood, collected 28 days after the second AZD1222 dose. The receptors derive from an adult who received the AZD1222 COVID-19 vaccine.

This clone was counted a single time. The CDR3 here is CASSYATGRETQYF. CDR3 bases: TGTGCCAGCAGCTATGCGACAGGGAGGGAGACCCAGTACTTC. The gene calls are TRBV5-4 and TRBJ2-5, with a possible D match to TRBD1 (7 bases). The V gene lost 3 bases and the J gene lost 5 bases, with 14 bases spanning the gap. From germline, CDR1 is SGHNT and CDR2 YYREEE (reference sequence). This CDR3 spans 14 amino acids. Looking up the rest from reference TRBV5-4 and TRBJ2-5 gives the full variable domain: ETGVTQSPTHLIKTRGQQVTLRCSSQSGHNTVSWYQQALGQGPQFIFQYYREEENGRGNFPPRFSGLQFPNYSSELNVNALELDDSALYLCASSYATGRETQYFGPGTRLLVL.

The V and J genes are TRBV2 and TRBJ2-1; D is perhaps TRBD1 (6 bases). The CDR3 is 12 amino acids. V was clipped by 6 bases and J by 11 bases, with 14 bases between them. Per the germline V gene, CDR1 is SNHLY and CDR2 is FYNNEI. The CDR3 DNA reads as TGTGCCAGCAGCGGCAGGGGTAATAAGCAGTTCTTC. Amino acids: CASSGRGNKQFF. The full variable domain, in which reference TRBV2 and TRBJ2-1 provide the parts outside the CDR3, is EPEVTQTPSHQVTQMGQEVILRCVPISNHLYFYWYRQILGQKVEFLVSFYNNEISEKSEIFDDQFSVERPDGSNFTLKIRSTKLEDSAMYFCASSGRGNKQFFGPGTRLTVL.

The V call is TRBV20-1, the J call TRBJ2-1; 7 bases align to TRBD1. Germline CDR1 and CDR2: DFQATT and SNEGSKA (reference sequence). This CDR3 has 13 residues. Trimming took 3 bases from V and 4 from J; bases not matched to a gene: 3. CDR3 sequence: CSASKDRYNEQFF. CDR3 nucleotide sequence: TGCAGTGCTAGTAAGGACAGGTACAATGAGCAGTTCTTC.

The chain couples TRBV10-3 to TRBJ1-5; 7 nucleotides match TRBD1. The CDR3 sequence is 14 residues long. Losses at the gene ends were 3 bases for V and 4 bases for J; bases not matched to a gene: 3. CDR1 is ENHRY and CDR2 is SYGVKD in the germline V gene. The CDR3: CAISEGTENQPQHF. CDR3 bases: TGTGCCATCAGTGAAGGGACAGAAAATCAGCCCCAGCATTTT.

V gene TRBV6-2 or TRBV6-3 combines with J gene TRBJ1-5, with 8 bases fitting TRBD1. V shed 2 bases and J 10 bases; nucleotides not matched to a gene: 7. This CDR3 is built from 14 residues. Germline assignment: CDR1 MNHEY and CDR2 SVGEGT. CDR3 nucleotide sequence: TGTGCCAGCAGTTACGTTCAGGGGGCGAGTCCCCAGCATTTT. Amino acid sequence: CASSYVQGASPQHF.

The gene calls are TRBV5-3 and TRBJ1-1; 7 nucleotides agree with TRBD1. TRBV5-3 is flagged as an ORF with uncertain function. V shed 1 base, J shed 0 bases, and the junction held 6 bases outside the gene matches. This CDR3 spans 16 amino acids. The CDR3 DNA is TGTGCCAGAAGCTTGAGCAGACAGGGAATGAACACTGAAGCTTTCTTT. It yields the protein CARSLSRQGMNTEAFF.

DNA of the CDR3: TGTGCCATCAGTGAGTCCGGGACAGGGTGGGGGAATCAGCCCCAGCATTTT. Translated, it gives CAISESGTGWGNQPQHF. V usage is TRBV10-3 and J usage is TRBJ1-5; 9 positions agree with TRBD1. There are 17 residues in the CDR3. Unmatched junction bases numbered 7, after V lost 0 bases and J lost 4 bases. Germline V gene lookup returns CDR1 ENHRY and CDR2 SYGVKD.

The chain is built from TRBV5-1 and TRBJ2-5; 10 bases fit TRBD1. Trimming cost V 7 bases and J 3 bases; bases outside gene matches: 9. This CDR3 has 15 residues. Germline CDR1 SGHRS, CDR2 YFSETQ. CDR3 sequence (DNA): TGCGCCAGCGGCGACGGGACAGGGGCTAAAGAGACCCAGTACTTC. As protein: CASGDGTGAKETQYF.

This rearrangement joins TRBV9 to TRBJ2-5; TRBD2 might be the D (5 bases). The V gene lost 4 bases and the J gene lost 5 bases, with 15 bases spanning the gap. This CDR3 has 14 amino acids. The germline V gene has CDR1 SGDLS and CDR2 YYNGEE. CDR3 DNA: TGTGCCAGCAGCAGGAGGCCCACACGGGAGACCCAGTACTTC. Residues: CASSRRPTRETQYF.

The genes are TRBV5-4 and TRBJ2-7; 10 bases match TRBD1. Germline V lookup: CDR1 SGHNT, CDR2 YYREEE (reference sequence). The CDR3 loop spans 14 amino acids. V lost 4 bases to trimming and J lost 1 base; unmatched junction nucleotides: 2. The CDR3 nucleotides read TGTGCCAGCAGCCCGGGACAGGGGTCCTACGAGCAGTACTTC. Its translation: CASSPGQGSYEQYF.

The rearrangement uses TRBV28 and TRBJ1-3; TRBD1 matches 10 bases. Trimming cost V 5 bases and J 5 bases; bases outside gene matches: 6. The CDR3 is 15 amino acids. Germline CDR1 and CDR2: MDHEN and SYDVKM. CDR3 in amino acids: CASSTWTGGRNTIYF. CDR3 DNA: TGTGCCAGCAGTACATGGACAGGGGGACGAAACACCATATATTTT.

The chain is built from TRBV4-3 and TRBJ1-1, with D unresolved. Germline V gene sequence: CDR1 LGHNA, CDR2 YSLEER. The CDR3 contains 14 residues. The V end was cut by 1 base, the J end by 1 base, with 7 bases between. Written as DNA, the CDR3 is TGCGCCAGCAGCCAAGTTGGATGGAACACTGAAGCTTTCTTT. Translating it yields CASSQVGWNTEAFF.

This chain uses TRBV15 with TRBJ1-4, with D unresolved. V lost 5 bases and J lost 4, with 14 bases in between. The CDR3 is 15 residues long. Germline values: CDR1 LNHNV, CDR2 YYDKDF (reference sequence). The CDR3 bases are TGTGCCACCAGCCTACCATCCTGGGGTAATGAAAAACTGTTTTTT. Encoded protein: CATSLPSWGNEKLFF.

V and J are TRBV6-1 and TRBJ2-3; 10 nucleotides align to TRBD2. V was clipped by 1 base and J by 0 bases; unmatched bases: 16. This CDR3 contains 21 residues. The germline CDR1 and CDR2 sequences are MNHNS and SASEGT. CDR3 amino acids: CASSEVGSSGSWVSSTDTQYF. In DNA, the CDR3 is TGTGCCAGCAGTGAAGTCGGATCTAGCGGGAGTTGGGTATCTAGCACAGATACGCAGTATTTT.

This chain connects TRBV19 to TRBJ1-4; no definite D call. V lost 7 bases and J 0 bases, leaving 9 bases between the germline ends. The germline V gene has CDR1 LNHDA and CDR2 SQIVND (reference sequence). The CDR3 has 14 amino acids. In DNA form, the CDR3 reads TGTGCCAGTATCGCCCATGCAACTAATGAAAAACTGTTTTTT. Residues: CASIAHATNEKLFF.

J is TRBJ2-7 and V is TRBV4-3, with D uncertain. CDR1 and CDR2 from the germline V gene are LGHNA and YSLEER. This CDR3 is built from 15 residues. V lost 2 bases, J lost 6 bases, and 17 bases lay in between. This CDR3 is CASSQLSAGGSEQYF. The CDR3 coding sequence is TGCGCCAGCAGCCAATTGTCCGCCGGCGGCAGCGAGCAGTACTTC.

The chain combines TRBV14 with TRBJ1-1; D perhaps matches TRBD1 (5 bases). CDR3 size: 12 residues. Germline CDR1 reads SGHDN; CDR2 reads FVKESK. V was trimmed by 1 base and J by 10 bases, leaving 10 bases between them. The CDR3 DNA is TGTGCCAGCAGCCAAGTGAGGGGCATAGCTTTCTTT. Protein product: CASSQVRGIAFF.

V and J are TRBV28 and TRBJ1-6; possible D gene TRBD1, 6 bases. CDR1 is MDHEN and CDR2 is SYDVKM in the germline V gene. The germline V and J ends were trimmed by 6 bases and 9 bases, with 18 bases remaining between them. CDR3 length equals 15 residues. The DNA for the CDR3 is TGTGCCAGCAGCTTAAAAGGGGGGACTAGTTCACCCCTCCACTTT. It codes for CASSLKGGTSSPLHF.

This clone was seen once. CDR3 sequence reads: CASSRGETQYF. The DNA for the CDR3 is TGTGCCAGCAGCCGGGGAGAGACCCAGTACTTC. The chain employs TRBV11-2 and TRBJ2-5, with D perhaps matching TRBD2 (5 bases). The CDR3 loop spans 11 amino acids. CDR1 SGHAT and CDR2 FQNNGV come from the germline V gene. Trimming left V 5 bases short and J 4 bases short, with 5 bases between.

The chain uses TRBV3-1 (or the pseudogene TRBV3-2) and TRBJ2-3; D not certain. V was pared by 0 bases and J by 6 bases, with 10 bases between. Germline V lookup: CDR1 LGHDT, CDR2 YNNKEL (reference sequence). This CDR3 spans 14 amino acids. CDR3 DNA: TGTGCCAGCAGCCAAGAACGTGGACCGGATACGCAGTATTTT. It specifies CASSQERGPDTQYF.

J is TRBJ1-2 and V is TRBV25-1, with 10 nucleotides matching TRBD1. Germline assignment: CDR1 MGHDK and CDR2 SYGVNS. V lost 5 bases to trimming and J lost 2 bases; unmatched junction nucleotides: 5. This CDR3 has 15 residues. The CDR3 nucleotides read TGTGCCAGCAGTCCGCCGGGACAGGGGAACTATGGCTACACCTTC. Translating gives CASSPPGQGNYGYTF.

The V and J genes are TRBV19 and TRBJ1-6; the D is unclear. The CDR3 totals 15 residues. V shed 3 bases and J shed 4 bases, with 10 bases lying between them. The germline CDR1 and CDR2 sequences are LNHDA and SQIVND (reference sequence). The CDR3 region has the DNA TGTGCCAGTAGTATCCAGGCTAGTTATAATTCACCCCTCCACTTT. The encoded protein is CASSIQASYNSPLHF.

V usage is TRBV6-5 and J usage is TRBJ2-3; D gene unclear. Germline loops: CDR1 MNHEY, CDR2 SVGAGI. Trimming left V 4 bases short and J 4 bases short, with 9 bases between. This CDR3 spans 13 amino acids. In DNA form, the CDR3 reads TGTGCCAGCAGTTTTCAGGACGCAGATACGCAGTATTTT. Translation: CASSFQDADTQYF.

This sequence joins TRBV3-1 (or the pseudogene TRBV3-2) and TRBJ2-7; D may be TRBD2 (5 bases). Germline V gene data show CDR1 as LGHDT and CDR2 as YNNKEL (reference sequence). The V end was cut by 2 bases, the J end by 4 bases, with 24 bases between. This CDR3 is 18 amino acids long. In DNA, the CDR3 is TGTGCCAGCAGCCAAAGCGGCCTCCCCCCAGGCCTGGGGTACGAGCAGTACTTC. Amino acids: CASSQSGLPPGLGYEQYF.

The J gene is TRBJ2-1, the V gene TRBV7-9; 11 bases are shared with TRBD2. The CDR3 is made up of 16 amino acids. Germline-derived CDR1 and CDR2 are SEHNR and FQNEAQ (reference sequence). V lost 5 bases and J lost 7; bases outside the gene matches: 10. The CDR3 DNA follows: TGTGCCAGCAGCCAAAGGACTAGCGGGTTGGGAAATGAGCAGTTCTTC. It encodes CASSQRTSGLGNEQFF.

The chain has TRBV7-2 and TRBJ2-5; D is perhaps TRBD1 or TRBD2 (5 bases each). This CDR3 region has 14 residues. Germline V gene sequence: CDR1 SGHTA, CDR2 FQGNSA. With 4 bases removed from V and 2 bases from J, the gap between germline ends came to 11 bases. The CDR3 spells CASSSPGRQETQYF. The CDR3 nucleotides read TGTGCCAGCAGCTCCCCGGGACGGCAAGAGACCCAGTACTTC.

The chain links TRBV7-2 to TRBJ1-2, with 11 nucleotides matching TRBD1. CDR3 length equals 14 residues. Germline assignment: CDR1 SGHTA and CDR2 FQGNSA. V was pared by 5 bases and J by 7 bases, with 6 bases of the junction left unmatched. The DNA for the CDR3 is TGTGCCAGCAGCCGGGGACAGGGGGATGGTGGCTACACCTTC. Residues: CASSRGQGDGGYTF. The whole variable domain, filled in from reference TRBV7-2 and TRBJ1-2, reads GAGVSQSPSNKVTEKGKDVELRCDPISGHTALYWYRQSLGQGLEFLIYFQGNSAPDKSGLPSDRFSAERTGGSVSTLTIQRTQQEDSAVYLCASSRGQGDGGYTFGSGTRLTVV.

The rearrangement uses TRBV5-6 and TRBJ1-3, with TRBD1 as a possible D gene (5 bases). Trimming stripped 0 bases from V and 2 bases from J, with 6 bases between. This CDR3 has 14 amino acids. The germline CDR1 and CDR2 sequences are SGHDT and YYEEEE. The CDR3 coding sequence is TGTGCCAGCAGCTTGGGCAGGGCTGGAAACACCATATATTTT. This codes for CASSLGRAGNTIYF. Full variable domain (rest looked up from reference TRBV5-6 and TRBJ1-3): DAGVTQSPTHLIKTRGQQVTLRCSPKSGHDTVSWYQQALGQGPQFIFQYYEEEERQRGNFPDRFSGHQFPNYSSELNVNALLLGDSALYLCASSLGRAGNTIYFGEGSWLTVV.

The chain joins TRBV4-1 to TRBJ2-3, with TRBD1 as a possible D gene (6 bases). Germline CDR1 reads MGHRA; CDR2 reads YSYEKL. The V gene lost 4 bases and the J gene lost 5 bases, with 19 bases spanning the gap. The CDR3 has 16 amino acids. The CDR3 region has the DNA TGCGCCAGCAGCCGTGCCGGGTCCAAAGGGGGAGATACGCAGTATTTT. Protein sequence: CASSRAGSKGGDTQYF.

The CDR3 region has the DNA TGTGCCACCAGCCAGACAGGGGGGAACACTGAAGCTTTCTTT. Amino acids: CATSQTGGNTEAFF. V gene TRBV24-1 combines with J gene TRBJ1-1; 9 bases fit TRBD1. The CDR3 runs 14 residues. Trimming took 7 bases from V and 1 from J; bases not matched to a gene: 3. Germline loops: CDR1 KGHDR, CDR2 SFDVKD.

This chain connects TRBV9 to TRBJ1-1; 9 bases align to TRBD1. The CDR3 covers 14 residues. The V gene end was trimmed by 0 bases and the J gene end by 5 bases; junction bases not matched to a gene: 2. From germline, CDR1 is SGDLS and CDR2 YYNGEE. CDR3 nucleotide sequence: TGTGCCAGCAGCGTAGGGGACAGGGAAACTGAAGCTTTCTTT. Translated: CASSVGDRETEAFF.

CDR3 region: CASSFDSDGYTF. The CDR3 nucleotides read TGTGCCAGCAGCTTCGACTCTGATGGCTACACCTTC. This chain uses TRBV7-2 with TRBJ1-2; D not certain. V was shortened by 3 bases and J by 6 bases, with 8 bases between the two germline ends. Germline values: CDR1 SGHTA, CDR2 FQGNSA. CDR3 length: 12 residues.